This entry lists 15 T cell receptor beta chains sequenced from one sample in a study of cytotoxic CD8 clonotypes in ibrutinib-treated CLL. The assay was immunoSEQ multiplex PCR, and TCRdb's table has in-frame clones only and misses some. The data show a few hundred thousand clones, 70% to 80% seen once. The material was PBMCs, obtained before ibrutinib treatment. The receptors stem from a human donor with chronic lymphocytic leukemia.

This chain joins TRBV2 and TRBJ2-7; 8 bases match TRBD1. V shed 3 bases, J shed 4 bases, and the junction held 5 bases outside the gene matches. Per the germline V gene, CDR1 is SNHLY and CDR2 is FYNNEI. This CDR3 spans 14 amino acids. The CDR3 loop reads CASSDQGAGYEQYF. The DNA of the CDR3 is TGTGCCAGCAGTGACCAGGGGGCTGGGTACGAGCAGTACTTC.

V usage is TRBV5-1 and J usage is TRBJ1-5, with TRBD1 matching over 7 bases. The CDR3 covers 14 residues. J lost 1 base, V lost 4 bases, and 2 bases had no gene match. Looked up from germline, CDR1 is SGHRS and CDR2 is YFSETQ. CDR3 sequence reads: CASSPQGSNQPQHF. The CDR3 bases are TGCGCCAGCAGCCCACAGGGGAGCAATCAGCCCCAGCATTTT. Variable domain in full (rest from reference TRBV5-1 and TRBJ1-5): KAGVTQTPRYLIKTRGQQVTLSCSPISGHRSVSWYQQTPGQGLQFLFEYFSETQRNKGNFPGRFSGRQFSNSRSEMNVSTLELGDSALYLCASSPQGSNQPQHFGDGTRLSIL.

The DNA for the CDR3 is TGTGCCAGCAGCCCCCTCGGGGGGGGAACTGAAGCTTTCTTT. Translating it yields CASSPLGGGTEAFF. V usage is TRBV6-5 and J usage is TRBJ1-1; TRBD1 is a possible D gene (5 bases). Germline CDR1 reads MNHEY; CDR2 reads SVGAGI. Trimming cost V 6 bases and J 5 bases, with 16 bases left between them. The CDR3 is made up of 14 amino acids.

This clone has just a few counts. This chain joins TRBV12-5 and TRBJ2-7; D is perhaps TRBD2 (5 bases). This CDR3 is 13 amino acids long. V dropped 7 bases and J dropped 4 bases, with 14 bases sitting between them. Looked up from germline, CDR1 is LGHNT and CDR2 is FRNRAP. The DNA of the CDR3 is TGTGCTAGTGCCCAGAGTGGGAGTTACGAGCAGTACTTC. This sequence encodes CASAQSGSYEQYF.

The J gene is TRBJ2-7, the V gene TRBV6-5, with TRBD1 matching 12 bases. The CDR3 extends over 15 amino acids. After removal of 5 bases from V and 3 bases from J, the junction contained 5 bases not matched to a gene. CDR1 is MNHEY and CDR2 is SVGAGI in the germline V gene. Written as DNA, the CDR3 is TGTGCCAGCAGTACGGGACAGGGGGCCAACTACGAGCAGTACTTC. This gives the protein CASSTGQGANYEQYF.

The chain links TRBV6-5 to TRBJ2-1, with TRBD1 matching over 10 bases. V lost 6 bases and J lost 6; bases outside the gene matches: 8. CDR1 and CDR2 from the germline V gene are MNHEY and SVGAGI. This CDR3 has 15 amino acids. For the CDR3, the DNA is TGTGCCAGCAGCCCAGGGACAGGGGAAGCCAATGAGCAGTTCTTC. It translates to CASSPGTGEANEQFF.

The CDR3 sequence: CASSQISNQPQHF. The CDR3 bases are TGTGCCAGTAGTCAGATCAGCAATCAGCCCCAGCATTTT. The chain employs TRBV19 and TRBJ1-5; no clear D gene. This CDR3 has 13 amino acids. V lost 5 bases and J lost 1, with 6 bases in between. Germline CDR1 is LNHDA and CDR2 is SQIVND (reference sequence). The variable domain in full, completed from reference TRBV19 and TRBJ1-5, reads DGGITQSPKYLFRKEGQNVTLSCEQNLNHDAMYWYRQDPGQGLRLIYYSQIVNDFQKGDIAEGYSVSREKKESFPLTVTSAQKNPTAFYLCASSQISNQPQHFGDGTRLSIL.

Remarks on this clone: The same CDR3 also results from other DNA sequences found in this sample. CDR3: CASSLTYEQYF. The CDR3 DNA reads as TGTGCCAGCAGCTTAACGTACGAGCAGTACTTC. The chain combines TRBV7-2 with TRBJ2-7; no clear D. The V end was cut by 2 bases, the J end by 4 bases, with 3 bases between. The CDR3 loop spans 11 amino acids. Germline CDR1 SGHTA, CDR2 FQGNSA.

This clone appeared a few times. The CDR3 loop reads CASSLGLAGVLYEQYF. CDR3 bases: TGTGCCAGCAGTCTCGGACTAGCGGGAGTGCTCTACGAGCAGTACTTC. The chain has TRBV28 and TRBJ2-7; 13 bases are a match to TRBD2. Germline assignment: CDR1 MDHEN and CDR2 SYDVKM. The CDR3 is 16 residues long. The trim removed 5 bases at V and 3 bases at J, leaving 7 bases unmatched.

CDR3 in amino acids: CASMGQVFHEQYF. The CDR3 region has the DNA TGTGCCAGTATGGGACAGGTCTTCCACGAGCAGTACTTC. This rearrangement joins TRBV19 to TRBJ2-7; TRBD1 agrees at 8 bases. This CDR3 comprises 13 residues. CDR1 and CDR2 from the germline V gene are LNHDA and SQIVND (reference sequence). With V trimmed by 7 bases and J by 5 bases, 7 bases remained unmatched.

J is TRBJ1-1 and V is TRBV27; TRBD1 matches at 7 bases. With V trimmed by 3 bases and J by 3 bases, 7 bases remained unmatched. CDR1 MNHEY and CDR2 SMNVEV come from the germline V gene (reference sequence). The CDR3 is 15 amino acids. CDR3 in DNA: TGTGCCAGCAGTTTGCAGGGGGGGTGGGACACTGAAGCTTTCTTT. Translation: CASSLQGGWDTEAFF.

The chain joins TRBV28 to TRBJ2-1; 9 bases are a match to TRBD2. The germline V gene has CDR1 MDHEN and CDR2 SYDVKM. CDR3 length equals 17 residues. V gave up 4 bases and J gave up 7 bases; unmatched junction bases: 14. CDR3 sequence: CASSSTKVAGASNEQFF. The CDR3 bases are TGTGCCAGCAGTTCCACCAAAGTAGCGGGAGCTTCTAATGAGCAGTTCTTC.

The chain carries TRBV6-4 and TRBJ2-7; tentative D call: TRBD2 (6 bases). Germline V gives CDR1 MRHNA, CDR2 SNTAGT. The CDR3 sequence is 17 residues long. Trimming pared 4 bases from V and 2 bases from J, leaving 21 bases between. For the CDR3, the DNA is TGTGCCAGCAGTGGGGTGGAAAGGAGGGCGGATGCCTACGAGCAGTACTTC. It is translated as CASSGVERRADAYEQYF.

The chain is built from TRBV28 and TRBJ2-7; 9 nucleotides align to TRBD2. Losses at the gene ends were 6 bases for V and 6 bases for J; bases not matched to a gene: 12. The length of the CDR3 is 15 residues. In germline, CDR1 is MDHEN, CDR2 SYDVKM. CDR3 coding DNA: TGTGCCAGCAGCCTGGGGGCGGGACTAGCAACCGAGCAGTACTTC. Translation: CASSLGAGLATEQYF.

The chain is built from TRBV27 and TRBJ2-7; D not resolved. The germline gives CDR1 MNHEY, CDR2 SMNVEV (reference sequence). The V gene lost 2 bases and the J gene lost 3 bases, with 20 bases spanning the gap. The CDR3 contains 17 residues. This CDR3 is CASSLIPPPLLGYEQYF. CDR3 nucleotides: TGTGCCAGCAGTTTAATCCCCCCGCCGCTTCTAGGCTACGAGCAGTACTTC.